The text below deals with one T cell receptor (beta chain). The data were obtained in a study of cytomegalovirus exposure and HLA in healthy donors. The CDR3 covers 15 residues. Germline CDR1 reads GTSNPN; CDR2 reads SVGIG (reference sequence). V gave up 2 bases and J gave up 4 bases, with 16 bases separating them. 13 Jbeta primers and 60 Vbeta primers were used for the PCR. Produced via immunoSEQ multiplex PCR; TCRdb's table is partial and in-frame only. The table includes more than 60,000 clones, about 78% detected once. The sequence came from a woman aged 40 to 50 in good health and CMV-seropositive. The chain combines TRBV30 with TRBJ2-3; a possible D gene is TRBD2 (5 bases). The sample was PBMCs. In nucleotides, the CDR3 is TGTGCCTGGAGTTTTGGGTCGGGAACTCCAGATACGCAGTATTTT. It yields the protein CAWSFGSGTPDTQYF.